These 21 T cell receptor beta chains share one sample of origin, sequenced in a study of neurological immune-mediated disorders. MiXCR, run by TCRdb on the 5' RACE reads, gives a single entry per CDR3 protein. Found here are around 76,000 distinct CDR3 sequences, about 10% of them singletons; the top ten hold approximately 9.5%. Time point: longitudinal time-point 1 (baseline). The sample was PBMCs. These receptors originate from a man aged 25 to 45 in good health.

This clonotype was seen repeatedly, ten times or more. The CDR3 region is CASSPQITYGYTF. CDR3 nucleotide sequence: TGTGCCAGCAGTCCCCAGATTACCTATGGCTACACCTTC. This chain uses TRBV7-9 with TRBJ1-2; D gene ambiguous. V lost 6 bases and J 4 bases, leaving 12 bases between the germline ends. Germline lookup yields CDR1 SEHNR and CDR2 FQNEAQ (reference sequence). This CDR3 contains 13 residues.

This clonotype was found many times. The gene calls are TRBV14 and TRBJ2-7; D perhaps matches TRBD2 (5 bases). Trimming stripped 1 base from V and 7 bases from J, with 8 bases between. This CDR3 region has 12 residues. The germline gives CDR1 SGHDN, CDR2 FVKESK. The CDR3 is CASSQGLAEQYF. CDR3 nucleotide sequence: TGTGCCAGCAGCCAAGGGTTAGCGGAGCAGTACTTC.

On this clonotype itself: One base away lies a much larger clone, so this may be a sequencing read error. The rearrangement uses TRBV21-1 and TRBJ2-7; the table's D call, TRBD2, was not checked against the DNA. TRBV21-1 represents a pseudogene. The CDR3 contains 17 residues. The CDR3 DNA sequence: TGTGCCAGCAGCCCCGGGACTAGCGGGTGTCGGACCTACGAGCAGTACTTC. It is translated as CASSPGTSGCRTYEQYF.

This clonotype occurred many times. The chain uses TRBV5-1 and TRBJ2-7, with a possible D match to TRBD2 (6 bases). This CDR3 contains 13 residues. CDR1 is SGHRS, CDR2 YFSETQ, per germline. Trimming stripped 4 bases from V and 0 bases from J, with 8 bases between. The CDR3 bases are TGCGCCAGCAGCCCGGGAGCCTCCTACGAGCAGTACTTC. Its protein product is CASSPGASYEQYF.

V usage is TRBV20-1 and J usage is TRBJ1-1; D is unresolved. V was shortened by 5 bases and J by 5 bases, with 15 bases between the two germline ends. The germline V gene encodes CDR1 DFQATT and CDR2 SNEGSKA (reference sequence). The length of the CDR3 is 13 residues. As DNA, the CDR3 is TGCAGTGCTCCCACGGCCGCCGGGACTGAAGCTTTCTTT. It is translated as CSAPTAAGTEAFF.

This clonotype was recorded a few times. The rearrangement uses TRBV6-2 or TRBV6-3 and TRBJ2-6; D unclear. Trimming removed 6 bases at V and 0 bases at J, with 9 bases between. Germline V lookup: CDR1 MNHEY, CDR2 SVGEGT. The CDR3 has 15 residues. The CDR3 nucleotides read TGTGCCAGCAGCCCCACAGTCTCTGGGGCCAACGTCCTGACTTTC. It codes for CASSPTVSGANVLTF.

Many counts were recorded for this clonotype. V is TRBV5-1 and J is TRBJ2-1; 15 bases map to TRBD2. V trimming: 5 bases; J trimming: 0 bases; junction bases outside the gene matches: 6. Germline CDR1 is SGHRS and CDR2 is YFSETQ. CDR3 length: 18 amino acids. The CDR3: CASSVPGLAGGSYNEQFF. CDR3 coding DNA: TGCGCCAGCAGTGTCCCGGGACTAGCGGGAGGCTCCTACAATGAGCAGTTCTTC.

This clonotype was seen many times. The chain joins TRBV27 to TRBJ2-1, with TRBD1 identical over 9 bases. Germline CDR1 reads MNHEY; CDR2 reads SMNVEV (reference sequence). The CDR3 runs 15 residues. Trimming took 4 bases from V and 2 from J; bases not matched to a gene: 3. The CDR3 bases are TGTGCCAGCAGTTACGGGACAGGGACCTACAATGAGCAGTTCTTC. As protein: CASSYGTGTYNEQFF.

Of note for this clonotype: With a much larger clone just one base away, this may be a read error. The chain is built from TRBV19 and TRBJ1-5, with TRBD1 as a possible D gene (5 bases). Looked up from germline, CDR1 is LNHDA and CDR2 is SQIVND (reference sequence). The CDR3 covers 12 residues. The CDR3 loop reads CVSTSGTQPQHF. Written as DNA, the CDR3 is TGTGTCAGTACATCAGGGACTCAGCCCCAGCATTTT.

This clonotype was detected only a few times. The CDR3 DNA is TGTGCCAGCAGCCTCGGGACTAGCAATGAGCAGTTCTTC. Protein product: CASSLGTSNEQFF. This sequence joins TRBV7-2 and TRBJ2-1; 8 nucleotides align to TRBD2. The CDR3 covers 13 residues. The germline V gene encodes CDR1 SGHTA and CDR2 FQGNSA. V lost 5 bases and J lost 6; bases outside the gene matches: 3.

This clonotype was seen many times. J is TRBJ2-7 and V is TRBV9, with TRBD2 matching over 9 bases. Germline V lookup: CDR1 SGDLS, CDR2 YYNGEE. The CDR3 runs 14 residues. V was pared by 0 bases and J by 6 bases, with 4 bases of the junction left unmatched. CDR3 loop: CASSVVAGAGEQYF. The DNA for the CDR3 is TGTGCCAGCAGCGTAGTAGCGGGAGCGGGCGAGCAGTACTTC.

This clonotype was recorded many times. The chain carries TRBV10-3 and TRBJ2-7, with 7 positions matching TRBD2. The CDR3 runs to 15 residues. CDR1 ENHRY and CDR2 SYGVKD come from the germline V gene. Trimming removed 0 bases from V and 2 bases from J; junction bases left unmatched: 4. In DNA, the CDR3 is TGTGCCATCAGTGAGTCCGCTAGCGGAGCCTACGAGCAGTACTTC. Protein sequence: CAISESASGAYEQYF.

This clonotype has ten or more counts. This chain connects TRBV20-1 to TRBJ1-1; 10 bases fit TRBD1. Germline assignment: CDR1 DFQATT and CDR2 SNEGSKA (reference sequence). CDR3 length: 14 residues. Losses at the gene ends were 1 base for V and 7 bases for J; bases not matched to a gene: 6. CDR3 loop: CSARGGTGAVEAFF. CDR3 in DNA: TGCAGTGCTAGAGGGGGGACAGGGGCTGTTGAAGCTTTCTTT.

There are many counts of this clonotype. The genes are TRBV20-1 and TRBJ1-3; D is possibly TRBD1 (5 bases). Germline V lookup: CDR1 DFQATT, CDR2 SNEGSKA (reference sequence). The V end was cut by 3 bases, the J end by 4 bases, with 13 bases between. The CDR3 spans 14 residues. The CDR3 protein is CSASDQGRGNTIYF. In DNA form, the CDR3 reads TGCAGTGCTAGTGACCAGGGTAGAGGAAACACCATATATTTT.

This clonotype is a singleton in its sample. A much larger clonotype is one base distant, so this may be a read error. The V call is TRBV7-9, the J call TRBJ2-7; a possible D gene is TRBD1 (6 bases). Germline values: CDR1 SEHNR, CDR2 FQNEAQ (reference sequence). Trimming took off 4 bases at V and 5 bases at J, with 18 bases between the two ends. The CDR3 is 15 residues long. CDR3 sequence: CASSSILRGNDEQYF. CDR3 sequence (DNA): TGTGCCAGCAGCTCTATTCTAAGGGGGAATGACGAGCAGTACTTC. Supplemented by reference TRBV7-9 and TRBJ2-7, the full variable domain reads DTGVSQNPRHKITKRGQNVTFRCDPISEHNRLYWYRQTLGQGPEFLTYFQNEAQLEKSRLLSDRFSAERPKGSFSTLEIQRTEQGDSAMYLCASSSILRGNDEQYFGPGTRLTVT.

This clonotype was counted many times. CDR3 region: CSVESWDTQYF. Here the CDR3 DNA reads TGCAGCGTTGAAAGTTGGGATACGCAGTATTTT. The V call is TRBV29-1, the J call TRBJ2-3; D remains unclear. The CDR3 consists of 11 residues. V was trimmed by 2 bases and J by 6 bases, leaving 6 bases between them. Germline V gives CDR1 SQVTM, CDR2 ANQGSEA.

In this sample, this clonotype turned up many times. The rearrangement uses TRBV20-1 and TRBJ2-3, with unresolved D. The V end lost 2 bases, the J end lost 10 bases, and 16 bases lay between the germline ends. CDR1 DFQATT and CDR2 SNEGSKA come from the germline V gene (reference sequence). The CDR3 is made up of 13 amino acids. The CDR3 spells CSARSPDTLAQYF. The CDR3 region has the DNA TGCAGTGCTAGAAGCCCCGATACTCTAGCGCAGTATTTT.

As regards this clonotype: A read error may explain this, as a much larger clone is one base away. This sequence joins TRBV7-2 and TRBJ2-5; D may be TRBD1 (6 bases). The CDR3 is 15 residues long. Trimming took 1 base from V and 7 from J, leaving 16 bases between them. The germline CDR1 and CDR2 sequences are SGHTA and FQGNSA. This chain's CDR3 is CASSLVVQGGRTQYF. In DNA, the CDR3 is TGTGCCAGCAGCTTAGTGGTACAGGGTGGGAGGACCCAGTACTTC.

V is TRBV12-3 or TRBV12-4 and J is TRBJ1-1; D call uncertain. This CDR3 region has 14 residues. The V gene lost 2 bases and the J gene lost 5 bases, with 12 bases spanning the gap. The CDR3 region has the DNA TGTGCCAGCAGTTTACGGTTCGGGATTACTGAAGCTTTCTTT. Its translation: CASSLRFGITEAFF.

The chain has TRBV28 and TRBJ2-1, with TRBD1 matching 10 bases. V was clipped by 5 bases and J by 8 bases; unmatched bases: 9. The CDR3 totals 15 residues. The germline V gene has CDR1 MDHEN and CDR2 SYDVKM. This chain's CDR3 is CASSTWTGGKDEQFF. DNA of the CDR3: TGTGCCAGCAGTACCTGGACAGGGGGAAAAGATGAGCAGTTCTTC.

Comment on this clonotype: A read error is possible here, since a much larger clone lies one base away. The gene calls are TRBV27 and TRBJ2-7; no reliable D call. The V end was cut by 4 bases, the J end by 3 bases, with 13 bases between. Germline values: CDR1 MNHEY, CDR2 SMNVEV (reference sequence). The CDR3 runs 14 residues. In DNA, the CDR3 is TGTGCCAGCAGTTCCCCGATGGACGTCTACGAGCAGTACTTC. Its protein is CASSSPMDVYEQYF.